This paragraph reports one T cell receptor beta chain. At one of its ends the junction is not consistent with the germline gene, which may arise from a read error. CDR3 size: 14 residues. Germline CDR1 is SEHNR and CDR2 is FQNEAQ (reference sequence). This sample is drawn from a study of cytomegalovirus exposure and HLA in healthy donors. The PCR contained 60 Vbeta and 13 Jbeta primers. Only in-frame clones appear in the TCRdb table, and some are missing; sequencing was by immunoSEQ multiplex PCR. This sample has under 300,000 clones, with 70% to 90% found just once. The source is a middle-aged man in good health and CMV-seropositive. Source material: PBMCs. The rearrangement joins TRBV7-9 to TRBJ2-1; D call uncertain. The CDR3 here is CSSSFSAYYNEQFF. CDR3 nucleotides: TGTTCCAGCAGCTTCAGCGCCTACTACAATGAGCAGTTCTTC.